A selection of T cell receptor beta chains follows, all from one sample in a study of T cells in Graves' hyperthyroidism and ophthalmopathy. TCRdb re-called the multiplex PCR reads through MiXCR, storing one row per CDR3 protein. Of about 300,000 distinct CDR3 sequences listed, less than 15% are singletons. Material for sequencing was blood. All receptors come from a woman in her twenties or thirties with Graves' hyperthyroidism that later progressed to Graves' ophthalmopathy. Both conserved end residues are part of each CDR3. The D gene is left open where the match is weak. Clone size is given for some rows only: seen once, a few or many times, or a class if the clone is expanded.

v_call	j_call	clone_size	d_call	cdr3_length	cdr3_nt	cdr3_aa
TRBV27	TRBJ2-7	many	NA	11	TGTGCCAGCCGAAGAGGGGGCGAGCAGTACTTC	CASRRGGEQYF
TRBV6-1	TRBJ2-1	many	NA	15	TGTGCCAGCAGTCTGCGTAGGAGCTCCTACAATGAGCAGTTCTTC	CASSLRRSSYNEQFF
TRBV28	TRBJ1-1	NA	TRBD1	15	TGTGCCAGCAGCTGGACAGGGGCCCTGAACACTGAAGCTTTCTTT	CASSWTGALNTEAFF
TRBV7-2	TRBJ2-3	once	TRBD2	16	TGTGCCAGCAGGACTAGCGGGAGTCCGGCGGGGGATACGCAGTATTTT	CASRTSGSPAGDTQYF
TRBV7-8	TRBJ1-1	many	NA	13	TGTGCCAGCAGCCTTGCGGCGAACACTGAAGCTTTCTTT	CASSLAANTEAFF
TRBV6-4	TRBJ1-6	NA	TRBD1	14	TGTGCCAGCAGTCCCCGGGACAGAAATTCACCCCTCCACTTT	CASSPRDRNSPLHF
TRBV6-2/TRBV6-3	TRBJ2-1	many	TRBD2	16	TGTGCCAGCAGTATCCCTGGGACTAGTATCGTGAATGAGCAGTTCTTC	CASSIPGTSIVNEQFF
TRBV4-2	TRBJ2-7	many	NA	13	TGTGCCAGCAGCCAAGATTATCGGGCCGAGCAGTACTTC	CASSQDYRAEQYF
TRBV7-8	TRBJ2-1	few	TRBD2	15	TGTGCCAGCAGCCTGCTCGGGGGAGGGTACAATGAGCAGTTCTTC	CASSLLGGGYNEQFF
TRBV3-1	TRBJ1-4	NA	NA	13	TGTGCCAGCAGCCTCGGGGGGCGAGAAAAACTGTTTTTT	CASSLGGREKLFF
TRBV7-2	TRBJ2-1	many	NA	15	TGTGCCAGCAGCTTAGTTATGTTCCTAGCCGGGGAGCAGTTCTTC	CASSLVMFLAGEQFF
TRBV7-9	TRBJ1-1	few	NA	13	TGTGCCGGAAATGAGGGCGTCGGGACTGAAGCTTTCTTT	CAGNEGVGTEAFF
TRBV13	TRBJ2-7	once	TRBD2	15	TGTGCCAGCAGCTTAGGGCGGGGAGGGCTCGGCGAGCAGTACTTC	CASSLGRGGLGEQYF
TRBV9	TRBJ2-3	many	TRBD2	17	TGTGCCAGCAGCCCCCTGCCTAGCGGGAGTGTCGCAGATACGCAGTATTTT	CASSPLPSGSVADTQYF
TRBV28	TRBJ1-6	many	NA	14	TGTGCCAGCAGGTTAGGCGAATTTAATTCACCCCTCCACTTT	CASRLGEFNSPLHF